This T cell receptor beta chain was obtained from a study of identical twins. A universal primer site arose from template switching, and cDNA bore unique molecular identifiers. MiXCR, run by TCRdb on the 5' RACE reads, gives a single entry per CDR3 protein. This sample carries approximately 530,000 distinct CDR3 sequences, 20% to 25% of them seen once, and the ten largest clones take 0.45% to 0.5%. V dropped 2 bases and J dropped 2 bases, with 8 bases sitting between them. The CDR3 is 14 residues long. Germline CDR1 SEHNR, CDR2 FQNEAQ (reference sequence). These data also formed part of another study, on yellow fever vaccine responses in identical twins.

The TCR sequence derives from a woman aged 18-35 years in good health. The chain has TRBV7-9 and TRBJ2-3; D unresolved. The material sequenced was CD4+ T cells sorted from blood. The CDR3: CASSLSAATDTQYF. CDR3 nucleotides: TGTGCCAGCAGCTTATCGGCGGCCACAGATACGCAGTATTTT.